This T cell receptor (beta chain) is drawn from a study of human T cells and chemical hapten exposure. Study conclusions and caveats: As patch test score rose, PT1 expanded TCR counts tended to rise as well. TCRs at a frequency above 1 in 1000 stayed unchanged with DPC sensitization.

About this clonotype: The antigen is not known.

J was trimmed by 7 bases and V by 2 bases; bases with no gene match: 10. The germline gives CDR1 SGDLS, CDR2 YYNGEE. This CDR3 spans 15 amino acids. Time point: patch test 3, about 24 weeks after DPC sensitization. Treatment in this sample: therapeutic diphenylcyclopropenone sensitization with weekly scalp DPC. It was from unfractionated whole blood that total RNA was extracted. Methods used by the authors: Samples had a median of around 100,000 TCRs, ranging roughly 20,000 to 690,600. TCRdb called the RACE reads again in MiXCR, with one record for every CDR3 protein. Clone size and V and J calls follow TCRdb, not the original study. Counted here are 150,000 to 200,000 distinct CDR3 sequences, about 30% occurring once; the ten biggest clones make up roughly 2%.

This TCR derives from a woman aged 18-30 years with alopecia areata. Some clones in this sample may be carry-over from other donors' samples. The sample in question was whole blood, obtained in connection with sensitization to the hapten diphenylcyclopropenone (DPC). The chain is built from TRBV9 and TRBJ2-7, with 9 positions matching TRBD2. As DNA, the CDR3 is TGTGCCAGCAGCGTGGGGACTAGCAGACTCGGGGAGCAGTACTTC. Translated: CASSVGTSRLGEQYF.